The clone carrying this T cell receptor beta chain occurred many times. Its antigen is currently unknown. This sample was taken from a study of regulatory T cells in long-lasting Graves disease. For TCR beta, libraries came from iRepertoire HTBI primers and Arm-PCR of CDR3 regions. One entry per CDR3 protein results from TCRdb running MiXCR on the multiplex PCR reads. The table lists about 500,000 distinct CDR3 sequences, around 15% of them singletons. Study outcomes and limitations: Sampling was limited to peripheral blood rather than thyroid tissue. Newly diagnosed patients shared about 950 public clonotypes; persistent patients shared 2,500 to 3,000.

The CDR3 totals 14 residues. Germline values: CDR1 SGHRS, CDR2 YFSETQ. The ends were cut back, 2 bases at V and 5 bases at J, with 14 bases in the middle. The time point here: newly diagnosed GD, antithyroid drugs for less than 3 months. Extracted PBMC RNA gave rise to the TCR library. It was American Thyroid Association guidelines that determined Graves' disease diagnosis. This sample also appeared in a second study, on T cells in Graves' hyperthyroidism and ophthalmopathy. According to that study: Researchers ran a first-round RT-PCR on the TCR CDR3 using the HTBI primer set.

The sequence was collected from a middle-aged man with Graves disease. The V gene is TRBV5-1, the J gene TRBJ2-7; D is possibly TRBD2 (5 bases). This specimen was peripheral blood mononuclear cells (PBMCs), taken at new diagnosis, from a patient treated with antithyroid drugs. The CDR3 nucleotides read TGCGCCAGCAGCTTAGGCGGGCACCTCGACGAGCAGTACTTC. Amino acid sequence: CASSLGGHLDEQYF.